This TCR beta chain came from a study of CD8 T cells in ankylosing spondylitis. Study findings and constraints: Clones linked to disease, bearing a CD8+ phenotype, were relatively rare in peripheral blood. The clones that were linked to disease were reported to be significantly enriched in matched synovial fluid samples from ankylosing spondylitis patients. Both synovial fluid and blood in reactive arthritis had previously been reported to carry some motif variants. Characteristic of ankylosing spondylitis blood, it appeared, was a TCR beta motif comprising fewer than 10 highly homologous variants.

The CDR3 is made up of 15 amino acids. Germline CDR1 MNHEY, CDR2 SVGEGT. Unmatched junction bases numbered 5, after V lost 5 bases and J lost 4 bases. Researchers built TCR beta libraries using quantitative 5'-RACE with molecular barcodes. From the 5' RACE reads, TCRdb called clonotypes with MiXCR, one entry per CDR3 protein. The sample lists 670,000 or so distinct CDR3 sequences, over 15% occurring once. To note about this clonotype: Its antigen is not known.

V is TRBV6-2 or TRBV6-3 and J is TRBJ2-1, with 10 bases fitting TRBD1. The clonotype was recovered from a male donor with ankylosing spondylitis. Input material: blood, either unsorted or a sorted T cell fraction (not recorded which). In DNA, the CDR3 is TGTGCCAGCAGTAAACGACAGGGGGCGTACAATGAGCAGTTCTTC. This sequence encodes CASSKRQGAYNEQFF.